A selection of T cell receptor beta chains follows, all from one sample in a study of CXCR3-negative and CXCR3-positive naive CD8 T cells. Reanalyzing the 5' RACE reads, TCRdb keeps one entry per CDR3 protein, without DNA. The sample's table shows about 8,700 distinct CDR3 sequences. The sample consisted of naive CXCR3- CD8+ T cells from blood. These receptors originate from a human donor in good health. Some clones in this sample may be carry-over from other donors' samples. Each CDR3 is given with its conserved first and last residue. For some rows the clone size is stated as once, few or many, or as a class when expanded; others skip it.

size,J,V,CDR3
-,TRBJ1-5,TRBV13,CASSLVRSNQPQHF
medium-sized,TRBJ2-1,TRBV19,CASSMRSGLLRTDNEQFF
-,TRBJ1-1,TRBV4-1,CASSLRTGPTEAFF
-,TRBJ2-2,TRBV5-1,CATKGDLLANTGELFF
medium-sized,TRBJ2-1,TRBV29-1,CSVEDLPGRSVNEQFF
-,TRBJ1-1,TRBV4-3,CASSHLVGNTEAFF
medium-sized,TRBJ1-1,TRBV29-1,CSVEPGARNTEAFF
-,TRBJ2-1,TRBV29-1,CSVEKREAPPYNEQFF
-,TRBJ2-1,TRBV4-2,CASSQESVLVSYNEQFF
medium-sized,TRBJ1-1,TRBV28,CASSGWGASHTEAFF
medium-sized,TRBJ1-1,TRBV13,CASSLAGRVNTEAFF
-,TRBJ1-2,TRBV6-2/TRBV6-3,CASSLGGNYGYTF
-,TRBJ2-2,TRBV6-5,CASSYSWTGELFF
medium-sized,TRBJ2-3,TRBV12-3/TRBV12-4,CASSDGKGGPTDTQYF
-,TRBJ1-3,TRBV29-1,CSVVPISGNTIYF
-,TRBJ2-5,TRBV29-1,CSVGGTERELEETQYF
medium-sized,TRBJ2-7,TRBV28,CASSTAYEQYF
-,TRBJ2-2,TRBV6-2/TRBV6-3,CASSYPRGHTGELFF
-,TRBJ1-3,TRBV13,CASSRGLASGNTIYF
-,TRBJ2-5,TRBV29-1,CSVLPIKQGWQETQYF
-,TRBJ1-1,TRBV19,CASSIDEETANTEAFF
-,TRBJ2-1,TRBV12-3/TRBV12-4,CASGLGPGGGEQFF
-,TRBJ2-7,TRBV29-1,CSVEGGLVGYEQYF
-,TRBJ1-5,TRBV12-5,CASGLGQGLGEPQHF
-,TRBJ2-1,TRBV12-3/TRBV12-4,CASSLGLANNEQFF
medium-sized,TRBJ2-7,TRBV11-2,CAIGDPAYEQYF
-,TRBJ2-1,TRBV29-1,CSVDGGEGYNEQFF
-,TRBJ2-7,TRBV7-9,CAVDQGAWYEQYF
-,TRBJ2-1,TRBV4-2,CASSQESWAEYSYNEQFF
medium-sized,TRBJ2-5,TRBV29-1,CSVEDRAGANPQETQYF
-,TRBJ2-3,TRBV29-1,CSVEGEPGLAFASTDTQYF
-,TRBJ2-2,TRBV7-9,CASSSTGTGELFF
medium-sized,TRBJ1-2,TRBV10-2,CASNRDRAYGYTF
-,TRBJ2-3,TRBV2,CATKTRTDTQYF
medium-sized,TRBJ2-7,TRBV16,CASSQTMGGIGEQYF
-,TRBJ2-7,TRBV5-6,CASSLRNPYEQYF
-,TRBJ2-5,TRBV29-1,CSVEHVGIQETQYF
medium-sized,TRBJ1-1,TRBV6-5,CASSYSRFERLNTEAFF
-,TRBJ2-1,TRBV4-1,CASSPGLAGETSSYNEQFF
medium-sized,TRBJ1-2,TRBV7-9,CASSFGPKTGNYGYTF
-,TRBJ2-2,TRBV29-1,CSVPSGSSGVYTGDLFF
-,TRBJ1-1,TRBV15,CATSTLTGRTEAFF
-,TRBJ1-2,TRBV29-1,CSVDAPGDRVGYTF
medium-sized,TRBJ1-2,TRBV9,CASSVGETGIGYTF
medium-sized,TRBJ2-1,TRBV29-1,CSAIGLAGLNEQFF
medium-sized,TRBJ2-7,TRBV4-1,CASSQAPGLVDEQYF
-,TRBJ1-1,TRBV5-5,CASSFDPDPYTEAFF
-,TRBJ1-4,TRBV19,CASSQSITGGSLFF
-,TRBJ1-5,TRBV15,CATSTGTAYQPQHF
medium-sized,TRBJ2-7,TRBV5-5,CASSLDAGTYEQYF
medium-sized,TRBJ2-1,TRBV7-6,CASSILTSGYNEQFF
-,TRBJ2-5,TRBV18,CASSPPLRKQETQYF
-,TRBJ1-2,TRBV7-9,CASSLGTANYGYTF
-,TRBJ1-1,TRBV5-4,CASSSGTPGVGFF